This is a list of T cell receptor beta chains from one sample in a study of blood T cells in healthy people across ages. TCRdb reprocessed the 5' RACE reads via MiXCR and lists one record per CDR3 protein. The data hold around 870,000 distinct CDR3 sequences, with around 28% observed a single time. Material: blood. These receptors were taken from a woman aged 80 or over in good health. Both conserved end residues are part of each CDR3. D genes are given only for firm matches. Rows give clone size only sometimes, using once, few, many, or a class for an expanded clone.

d_gene,j_gene,v_gene,abundance,len,CDR3aa,CDR3nt
NA,TRBJ2-3,TRBV11-3,few,15,CASSLNSKDTDTQYF,TGTGCCAGCAGCTTAAACAGCAAGGACACAGATACGCAGTATTTT
NA,TRBJ1-2,TRBV24-1,many,13,CATSENRDYGYTF,TGTGCCACCAGTGAAAACAGGGACTATGGCTACACCTTC
NA,TRBJ2-1,TRBV4-3,many,15,CASSQVGGAYNEQFF,TGCGCCAGCAGCCAAGTAGGCGGGGCCTACAATGAGCAGTTCTTC
NA,TRBJ2-1,TRBV18,many,14,CASSPDPVGQEQFF,TGTGCCAGCTCACCAGACCCCGTTGGCCAGGAGCAGTTCTTC
TRBD1,TRBJ2-7,TRBV18,few,16,CASSPGQGHSSYEQYF,TGTGCCAGCTCACCCGGACAGGGACACAGCTCCTACGAGCAGTACTTC
TRBD1,TRBJ2-7,TRBV11-2,NA,15,CASSEYRGEPYEQYF,TGTGCCAGCTCAGAATACAGGGGTGAGCCCTACGAGCAGTACTTC
TRBD1,TRBJ2-7,TRBV9,NA,15,CAGSVAGQGRNEQYF,TGTGCCGGCAGCGTTGCGGGACAGGGGAGGAACGAGCAGTACTTC
NA,TRBJ1-6,TRBV5-1,few,16,CASSLDGSNYNSPLHF,TGCGCCAGCAGCTTGGACGGGAGCAACTATAATTCACCCCTCCACTTT
NA,TRBJ2-7,TRBV4-1,many,15,CASSPQSVSSYEQYF,TGCGCCAGCAGCCCTCAGTCCGTATCCTCCTACGAGCAGTACTTC
NA,TRBJ2-2,TRBV4-3,NA,14,CASSQDRVTGELFF,TGCGCCAGCAGCCAAGATAGAGTAACCGGGGAGCTGTTTTTT
TRBD1,TRBJ1-5,TRBV20-1,many,16,CSATGTGGYSNQPQHF,TGCAGTGCAACCGGGACAGGGGGCTATAGCAATCAGCCCCAGCATTTT
NA,TRBJ1-2,TRBV30,NA,12,CAWSGRGRGYTF,TGTGCCTGGAGTGGCCGCGGTCGTGGCTACACCTTC
TRBD1,TRBJ1-5,TRBV7-6,NA,16,CASSLGQGSSNQPQHF,TGTGCCAGCAGCCTTGGACAGGGGTCCAGCAATCAGCCCCAGCATTTT
NA,TRBJ2-7,TRBV4-1,NA,18,CASSQVAQGSVMTYEQYF,TGCGCCAGCAGCCAAGTCGCACAGGGCAGTGTTATGACCTACGAGCAGTACTTC
NA,TRBJ2-3,TRBV7-2,many,15,CASRLPGTRTDTQYF,TGTGCCAGCAGACTACCCGGGACTCGCACAGATACGCAGTATTTT
TRBD1,TRBJ2-7,TRBV9,few,13,CASLGQGVGEQYF,TGTGCCAGCCTCGGGCAGGGGGTAGGGGAGCAGTACTTC
TRBD2,TRBJ2-1,TRBV7-6,few,17,CASSLARGGGAGYEQFF,TGTGCCAGCAGCTTAGCCCGCGGCGGGGGGGCCGGTTATGAGCAGTTCTTC
TRBD1,TRBJ2-3,TRBV20-1,many,15,CSASRGDRVTDTQYF,TGCAGTGCTTCCAGAGGGGACAGGGTCACAGATACGCAGTATTTT
NA,TRBJ2-5,TRBV7-2,NA,13,CASSWDPESEQYF,TGTGCCAGCAGCTGGGACCCCGAATCTGAGCAGTACTTC
NA,TRBJ2-5,TRBV20-1,NA,14,CSARDRSLRNEQYF,TGCAGTGCTAGAGACCGGAGCCTCCGTAATGAGCAGTACTTC
NA,TRBJ1-6,TRBV28,few,13,CASSLPYNSPLHF,TGTGCCAGCAGTTTGCCCTATAATTCACCCCTCCACTTT
TRBD1,TRBJ1-1,TRBV7-9,few,15,CASSPGTVQNTEAFF,TGTGCCAGCAGCCCCGGGACAGTCCAGAACACTGAAGCTTTCTTT
NA,TRBJ2-3,TRBV20-1,few,15,CSASGVGSSTDTQYF,TGCAGTGCTAGCGGGGTCGGTTCTAGCACAGATACGCAGTATTTT
NA,TRBJ1-3,TRBV3-1,few,14,CANSRRTAGNTIYF,TGTGCCAACAGCCGACGGACAGCTGGAAACACCATATATTTT
NA,TRBJ1-4,TRBV6-2/TRBV6-3,NA,13,CASNYAAGEKLFF,TGTGCCAGCAACTACGCCGCGGGTGAAAAACTGTTTTTT